The 24 T cell receptor beta chains below were found in one sample sequenced in a study of blood T cell repertoires in COVID-19. Profiling relied on immunoSEQ multiplex PCR, and the TCRdb table lists in-frame clones only, not all of them. The sample has under 200,000 clones, over 75% seen once. The sample taken for sequencing was peripheral blood. These receptors were collected from a man between 70 and 80 years old with active or convalescent COVID-19.

The V gene is TRBV5-5, the J gene TRBJ1-5; tentatively, D is TRBD1 (6 bases). With 4 bases removed from V and 2 bases from J, the gap between germline ends came to 16 bases. Germline V gene data show CDR1 as SGHKS and CDR2 as YYEKEE (reference sequence). The CDR3 is 16 residues long. CDR3 nucleotide sequence: TGTGCCAGCAGCATTTCAGGGGTCTGGGGCAATCAGCCCCAGCATTTT. Protein: CASSISGVWGNQPQHF.

V and J are TRBV2 and TRBJ2-1; 10 bases fit TRBD2. The V gene's germline CDR1 is SNHLY and CDR2 FYNNEI. The CDR3 contains 13 residues. V lost 7 bases and J lost 4; bases outside the gene matches: 1. The CDR3 region is CASKAGGYNEQFF. The DNA for the CDR3 is TGTGCCAGCAAAGCGGGAGGGTACAATGAGCAGTTCTTC.

CDR3 sequence reads: CASSPGVSVENIQYF. The CDR3 nucleotides are TGTGCCAGCAGCCCTGGAGTATCCGTCGAAAACATTCAGTACTTC. V usage is TRBV5-6 and J usage is TRBJ2-4, with D unresolved. The germline gives CDR1 SGHDT, CDR2 YYEEEE. V shed 4 bases and J shed 5 bases, with 16 bases lying between them. The CDR3 is 15 amino acids.

This chain connects TRBV9 to TRBJ2-7, with 9 bases fitting TRBD2. Germline CDR1 SGDLS, CDR2 YYNGEE. Trimming removed 4 bases from V and 3 bases from J; junction bases left unmatched: 5. This CDR3 is 14 amino acids long. The CDR3 DNA reads TGTGCCAGCAGCAGGACTAGCGCTAGCTACGAGCAGTACTTC. Its translation: CASSRTSASYEQYF.

This chain connects TRBV12-2 to TRBJ2-1; TRBD1, the table's D call, lacks a check against the DNA. TRBV12-2 is an annotated pseudogene. The CDR3 is made up of 16 amino acids. CDR3 in amino acids: CASRLDGRGPYNEQFF. The CDR3, as DNA: TGTGCAAGTCGCTTAGATGGCAGGGGGCCCTACAATGAGCAGTTCTTC.

This chain joins TRBV19 and TRBJ2-3; TRBD1 agrees at 11 bases. Germline V gene sequence: CDR1 LNHDA, CDR2 SQIVND (reference sequence). J was trimmed by 4 bases and V by 7 bases; bases with no gene match: 4. This CDR3 is built from 14 residues. CDR3 nucleotides: TGTGCCAGTAAGGGGACAGGGGGGGCAGATACGCAGTATTTT. It specifies CASKGTGGADTQYF.

The V and J genes are TRBV19 and TRBJ2-3; D is perhaps TRBD1 (5 bases). Germline V gives CDR1 LNHDA, CDR2 SQIVND (reference sequence). Trimming shortened V by 0 bases and J by 2 bases, and 15 bases separated the two germline ends. This CDR3 is 17 amino acids long. This chain's CDR3 is CASSIDSAGMNTDTQYF. The CDR3 DNA reads TGTGCCAGTAGTATAGATTCGGCAGGGATGAACACAGATACGCAGTATTTT.

The rearrangement joins TRBV19 to TRBJ1-1; no firm D call. The germline V gene has CDR1 LNHDA and CDR2 SQIVND (reference sequence). Trimming stripped 11 bases from V and 5 bases from J, with 21 bases between. The CDR3 contains 14 residues. The CDR3 DNA reads TGTGCCTCCTTCGGGGATTGGACGAGGACTGAAGCTTTCTTT. Residues: CASFGDWTRTEAFF.

The rearrangement uses TRBV5-1 and TRBJ1-1, with 9 bases matching TRBD1. The CDR3 contains 15 residues. Germline CDR1 is SGHRS and CDR2 is YFSETQ. V gave up 4 bases and J gave up 0 bases; unmatched junction bases: 4. The CDR3, as DNA: TGCGCCAGCAGCGTAGACAGGGGGTTGAACACTGAAGCTTTCTTT. Amino acid sequence: CASSVDRGLNTEAFF.

CDR3 residues: CASSLETLSGYGELFF. CDR3 nucleotide sequence: TGTGCCAGCAGCTTAGAGACCTTGAGCGGCTACGGGGAGCTGTTTTTT. This chain joins TRBV7-6 and TRBJ2-2, with TRBD2 as a possible D gene (5 bases). Per the germline V gene, CDR1 is SGHVS and CDR2 is FNYEAQ. The V gene lost 1 base and the J gene lost 7 bases, with 16 bases spanning the gap. The CDR3 is made up of 16 amino acids.

V usage is TRBV19 and J usage is TRBJ2-3, with D uncertain. Germline assignment: CDR1 LNHDA and CDR2 SQIVND (reference sequence). The CDR3 contains 11 residues. V was cut by 4 bases and J by 3 bases, with 2 bases left in between. The CDR3 loop reads CASSTTDTQYF. DNA of the CDR3: TGTGCCAGTAGTACTACAGATACGCAGTATTTT. Using reference TRBV19 and TRBJ2-3 for the parts outside the CDR3, the full variable domain is DGGITQSPKYLFRKEGQNVTLSCEQNLNHDAMYWYRQDPGQGLRLIYYSQIVNDFQKGDIAEGYSVSREKKESFPLTVTSAQKNPTAFYLCASSTTDTQYFGPGTRLTVL.

The chain joins TRBV7-9 to TRBJ2-2; TRBD2 matches 11 bases. Per germline, CDR1 SEHNR and CDR2 FQNEAQ (reference sequence). With V trimmed by 3 bases and J by 3 bases, 3 bases remained unmatched. The CDR3 spans 16 residues. The CDR3 DNA sequence: TGTGCCAGCAGCTTTCTACTAGCGGGAGACACCGGGGAGCTGTTTTTT. Protein sequence: CASSFLLAGDTGELFF. Supplemented by reference TRBV7-9 and TRBJ2-2, the full variable domain reads DTGVSQNPRHKITKRGQNVTFRCDPISEHNRLYWYRQTLGQGPEFLTYFQNEAQLEKSRLLSDRFSAERPKGSFSTLEIQRTEQGDSAMYLCASSFLLAGDTGELFFGEGSRLTVL.

The rearrangement joins TRBV19 to TRBJ2-2, with D tentatively TRBD2 (5 bases). V was clipped by 5 bases and J by 7 bases, with 11 bases between them. Germline CDR1 is LNHDA and CDR2 is SQIVND (reference sequence). This CDR3 has 13 residues. This chain's CDR3 is CASSPVGDGELFF. The CDR3 DNA reads TGTGCCAGTAGTCCCGTCGGGGACGGGGAGCTGTTTTTT.

The V call is TRBV7-8, the J call TRBJ2-2, with TRBD1 matching over 9 bases. In germline, CDR1 is SGHVS, CDR2 FQNEAQ. This CDR3 is 17 amino acids long. J was trimmed by 2 bases and V by 4 bases; bases with no gene match: 8. CDR3: CASSSRRQGVNTGELFF. CDR3 DNA: TGTGCCAGCAGCTCGCGACGACAGGGGGTTAACACCGGGGAGCTGTTTTTT.

This rearrangement joins TRBV7-9 to TRBJ1-4; no reliable D call. The germline V gene has CDR1 SEHNR and CDR2 FQNEAQ (reference sequence). The CDR3 length is 16 residues. Trimming removed 5 bases from V and 7 bases from J, with 20 bases in between. CDR3 sequence reads: CASSAGLGLGGEKLFF. The DNA of the CDR3 is TGTGCCAGCAGCGCGGGGTTGGGCCTGGGTGGTGAAAAACTGTTTTTT. The variable domain in full, completed from reference TRBV7-9 and TRBJ1-4, reads DTGVSQNPRHKITKRGQNVTFRCDPISEHNRLYWYRQTLGQGPEFLTYFQNEAQLEKSRLLSDRFSAERPKGSFSTLEIQRTEQGDSAMYLCASSAGLGLGGEKLFFGSGTQLSVL.

The V call is TRBV7-9, the J call TRBJ2-1, with TRBD2 matching 10 bases. In germline, CDR1 is SEHNR, CDR2 FQNEAQ (reference sequence). The CDR3 is 14 residues long. The junction had 5 bases not matched to a gene; V was cut back by 5 bases and J by 7 bases. As DNA, the CDR3 is TGTGCCAGCAGCCGAATTAGCGGGGGGAATGAGCAGTTCTTC. Translation gives CASSRISGGNEQFF.

This chain uses TRBV9 with TRBJ2-3; TRBD1 aligns across 7 bases. Trimming cost V 5 bases and J 5 bases; bases outside gene matches: 8. Germline loops: CDR1 SGDLS, CDR2 YYNGEE. This CDR3 comprises 14 residues. The CDR3 region has the DNA TGTGCCAGCAGTCTCGACAGGGCTGGAGATACGCAGTATTTT. Its protein is CASSLDRAGDTQYF. Together with reference TRBV9 and TRBJ2-3, the CDR3 gives the full variable domain: DSGVTQTPKHLITATGQRVTLRCSPRSGDLSVYWYQQSLDQGLQFLIQYYNGEERAKGNILERFSAQQFPDLHSELNLSSLELGDSALYFCASSLDRAGDTQYFGPGTRLTVL.

This chain connects TRBV7-9 to TRBJ2-2, with D perhaps matching TRBD2 (5 bases). The CDR3 spans 14 residues. Germline V CDR1 and CDR2: SEHNR, FQNEAQ (reference sequence). V dropped 0 bases and J dropped 6 bases, with 8 bases sitting between them. DNA of the CDR3: TGTGCCAGCAGCTTAGCAGGCGGGTCCGGGGAGCTGTTTTTT. It yields the protein CASSLAGGSGELFF.

This clone was seen only once. The chain uses TRBV5-1 and TRBJ2-1; 11 bases map to TRBD2. Germline loops: CDR1 SGHRS, CDR2 YFSETQ. With 0 bases clipped from V and 4 bases from J, the junction kept 3 bases outside the gene matches. This CDR3 is 16 amino acids long. CDR3 sequence reads: CASSLGGTSGYNEQFF. Written as DNA, the CDR3 is TGCGCCAGCAGCTTGGGAGGGACTAGCGGATACAATGAGCAGTTCTTC.

The chain combines TRBV2 with TRBJ1-5; 8 nucleotides match TRBD1. CDR1 is SNHLY, CDR2 FYNNEI, per germline. V was clipped by 6 bases and J by 8 bases; unmatched bases: 18. The CDR3 is made up of 17 amino acids. Written as DNA, the CDR3 is TGTGCCAGCAGGAAGGACAGGGACGGGTCGAGAGGGAAGCCCCAGCATTTT. Amino acids: CASRKDRDGSRGKPQHF.

This clone was seen a single time. The chain joins TRBV10-3 to TRBJ2-7, with 9 bases matching TRBD1. This CDR3 is built from 16 residues. CDR1 and CDR2 from the germline V gene are ENHRY and SYGVKD. The V gene end was trimmed by 0 bases and the J gene end by 5 bases; junction bases not matched to a gene: 8. CDR3 protein: CAISESNRGDRDEQYF. As DNA, the CDR3 is TGTGCCATCAGTGAGTCGAATAGAGGGGACAGGGACGAGCAGTACTTC.

V and J are TRBV9 and TRBJ2-1, with 13 nucleotides matching TRBD2. CDR1 and CDR2 from the germline V gene are SGDLS and YYNGEE. The CDR3 is 16 amino acids. Trimming cost V 4 bases and J 5 bases; bases outside gene matches: 6. The CDR3 loop is CASSPTGLAGDNEQFF. The CDR3 DNA reads TGTGCCAGCAGCCCCACAGGACTAGCGGGAGACAATGAGCAGTTCTTC.

The V call is TRBV29-1, the J call TRBJ1-6, with 10 bases that match TRBD1. Germline CDR1 reads SQVTM; CDR2 reads ANQGSEA. CDR3 size: 14 residues. The V gene end was trimmed by 6 bases and the J gene end by 8 bases; junction bases not matched to a gene: 7. The CDR3 sequence is CSVRQGAGDSPLHF. The CDR3, as DNA: TGCAGCGTGCGACAGGGGGCTGGAGATTCACCCCTCCACTTT.

The rearrangement joins TRBV5-8 to TRBJ1-5, with D maybe TRBD1 (5 bases). The CDR3 runs to 14 residues. Germline-derived CDR1 and CDR2 are SGHTS and YDEGEE. V was shortened by 3 bases and J by 2 bases, with 9 bases between the two germline ends. CDR3 sequence reads: CASSSRVGNQPQHF. As DNA, the CDR3 is TGTGCCAGCAGCTCCAGGGTGGGCAATCAGCCCCAGCATTTT. The full variable domain, in which reference TRBV5-8 and TRBJ1-5 provide the parts outside the CDR3, is EAGVTQSPTHLIKTRGQQATLRCSPISGHTSVYWYQQALGLGLQFLLWYDEGEERNRGNFPPRFSGRQFPNYSSELNVNALELEDSALYLCASSSRVGNQPQHFGDGTRLSIL.